The clone carrying this TCR beta chain has only a few counts. Its antigen is undetermined. Included in the TCR beta cDNA libraries were unique molecular identifiers. Input of about 0.85 to 10 million T cells yielded roughly 530,000 cDNA molecules. TCRdb fed the PCR reads into MiXCR, producing one record per CDR3 protein. The profile shows hundreds of thousands of distinct CDR3 sequences, just under 30% of them singletons. These data originate in a study of post-analysis software for immune sequencing data. About the research overall: The disease courses spanned relapsing-remitting, secondary progressive and progressive-relapsing forms of multiple sclerosis.

Study outcomes and limitations: Normalized Chao1 diversity in multiple sclerosis patients fell significantly below that of controls. Samples prepared in the same batch strongly co-clustered by F measure.

Specimen: blood. This TCR was recovered from a girl aged 10 to 17 with multiple sclerosis.

The CDR3 nucleotides are TGCAGTGCTCCAGACTCCGGGCCCGACACTGAAGCTTTCTTT. Amino acid sequence: CSAPDSGPDTEAFF. The V gene is TRBV20-1, the J gene TRBJ1-1; D not certain. The CDR3 extends over 14 amino acids. Deletions cut 5 bases from V and 3 bases from J, with 16 bases between. Germline V gene sequence: CDR1 DFQATT, CDR2 SNEGSKA (reference sequence).